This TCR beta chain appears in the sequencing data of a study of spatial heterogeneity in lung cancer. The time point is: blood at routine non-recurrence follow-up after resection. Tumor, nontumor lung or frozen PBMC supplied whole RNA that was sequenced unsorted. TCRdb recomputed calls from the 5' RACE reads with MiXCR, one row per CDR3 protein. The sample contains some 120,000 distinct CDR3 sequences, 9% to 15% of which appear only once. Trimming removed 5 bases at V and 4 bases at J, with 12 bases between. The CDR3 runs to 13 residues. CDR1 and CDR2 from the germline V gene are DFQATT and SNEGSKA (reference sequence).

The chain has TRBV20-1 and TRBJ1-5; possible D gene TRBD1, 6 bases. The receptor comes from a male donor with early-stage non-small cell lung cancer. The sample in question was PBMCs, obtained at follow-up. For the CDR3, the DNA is TGCAGTGCTCATTGGGGGGCGAATCAGCCCCAGCATTTT. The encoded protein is CSAHWGANQPQHF.